Presented here are 7 T cell receptor beta chains from one specimen sequenced in a study of blood T cell repertoires in COVID-19. TCRdb's table, derived via immunoSEQ multiplex PCR, lists solely in-frame clones and lacks some. The sample has about 160,000 clones; around nine tenths are singletons. Sequencing input: peripheral blood. Receptors were obtained from a man between 60 and 70 years old with COVID-19, enrolled during active disease.

The rearrangement joins TRBV5-1 to TRBJ2-1; weak D call: TRBD2 (6 bases). The germline CDR1 and CDR2 sequences are SGHRS and YFSETQ. V was pared by 0 bases and J by 3 bases, with 13 bases between. The CDR3 consists of 16 residues. CDR3 residues: CASSLASGVNYNEQFF. The DNA of the CDR3 is TGCGCCAGCAGCTTGGCCTCGGGGGTGAACTACAATGAGCAGTTCTTC.

The chain recombines TRBV7-3 with TRBJ2-1, with D maybe TRBD2 (6 bases). The CDR3 extends over 13 amino acids. V lost 5 bases, J lost 9 bases, and 14 bases lay in between. Germline CDR1 is SGHTA and CDR2 is FQGTGA. CDR3 sequence reads: CASSAGTQSEQFF. For the CDR3, the DNA is TGTGCCAGCAGCGCGGGGACTCAGAGTGAGCAGTTCTTC.

The chain carries TRBV27 and TRBJ1-2, with D unclear. The CDR3 is 13 amino acids. V was trimmed by 4 bases and J by 3 bases, leaving 9 bases between them. From germline, CDR1 is MNHEY and CDR2 SMNVEV (reference sequence). The CDR3 here is CASSYRGDYGYTF. The CDR3 DNA reads TGTGCCAGCAGTTATAGAGGTGACTATGGCTACACCTTC.

The V and J genes are TRBV19 and TRBJ1-6; 7 nucleotides line up with TRBD1. J was trimmed by 9 bases and V by 3 bases; bases with no gene match: 5. The CDR3 runs to 14 residues. CDR1 is LNHDA and CDR2 is SQIVND in the germline V gene (reference sequence). CDR3 region: CASSMEGARSPLHF. DNA of the CDR3: TGTGCCAGTAGTATGGAGGGGGCCCGTTCACCCCTCCACTTT.

The rearrangement uses TRBV27 and TRBJ1-5; 8 nucleotides line up with TRBD1. With 3 bases clipped from V and 4 bases from J, the junction kept 11 bases outside the gene matches. Germline CDR1 reads MNHEY; CDR2 reads SMNVEV (reference sequence). The CDR3 covers 17 residues. The CDR3, as DNA: TGTGCCAGCAGTTTGTTTATGAGGACAGGGATTAATCAGCCCCAGCATTTT. Its protein product is CASSLFMRTGINQPQHF.

The chain couples TRBV18 to TRBJ1-5; D unresolved. The CDR3 totals 15 residues. CDR1 and CDR2 (germline): KGHSH, LQKENI. V shed 0 bases and J shed 7 bases, with 13 bases lying between them. CDR3 sequence: CASSPPQRERQPQHF. CDR3 in DNA: TGTGCCAGCTCACCACCCCAGAGGGAGCGGCAGCCCCAGCATTTT. The complete variable domain, with remaining parts taken from reference TRBV18 and TRBJ1-5, reads NAGVMQNPRHLVRRRGQEARLRCSPMKGHSHVYWYRQLPEEGLKFMVYLQKENIIDESGMPKERFSAEFPKEGPSILRIQQVVRGDSAAYFCASSPPQRERQPQHFGDGTRLSIL.

The chain carries TRBV19 and TRBJ2-5, with a weak D call TRBD2 (5 bases). V was cut by 5 bases and J by 4 bases, with 14 bases left in between. Germline CDR1 LNHDA, CDR2 SQIVND (reference sequence). The length of the CDR3 is 14 residues. CDR3 nucleotides: TGTGCCAGTAGTGCTTTTTTAGGGAGAGAGACCCAGTACTTC. Translation gives CASSAFLGRETQYF.